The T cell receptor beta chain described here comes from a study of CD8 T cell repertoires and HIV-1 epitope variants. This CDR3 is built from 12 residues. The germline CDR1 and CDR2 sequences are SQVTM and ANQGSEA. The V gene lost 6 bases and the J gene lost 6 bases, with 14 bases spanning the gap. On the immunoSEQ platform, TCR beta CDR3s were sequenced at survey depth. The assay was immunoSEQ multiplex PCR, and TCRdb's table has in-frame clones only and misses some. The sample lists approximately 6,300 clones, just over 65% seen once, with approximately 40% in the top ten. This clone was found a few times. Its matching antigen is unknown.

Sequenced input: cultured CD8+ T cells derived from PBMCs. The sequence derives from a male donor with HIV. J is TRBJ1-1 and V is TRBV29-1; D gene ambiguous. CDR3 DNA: TGCAGCGTCACGAAAAACAGCGCTGAAGCTTTCTTT. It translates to CSVTKNSAEAFF.